This entry lists 10 T cell receptor beta chains sequenced from one sample in a study of CXCR3-negative and CXCR3-positive naive CD8 T cells. General study results and limits: The study found more hydrophobic TRB CDR3s in CXCR3-positive naive cells than in CXCR3-negative naive cells.

These TCRs' antigens remain unknown. TRB cDNA was prepared as libraries by UMI-labeled 5' RACE. From the 5' RACE reads, TCRdb lists one entry per CDR3 protein and no DNA. The sample holds about 110,000 distinct CDR3 sequences. Sequencing was performed on naive CXCR3+ CD8+ T cells from blood. Subset described: CD45RO-CCR7+CD27+CD95- naive CD8+ T cells expressing CXCR3 (TNR3+). The receptors come from a human donor in good health. Some clones in this sample may be carry-over from other donors' samples.

The chain couples TRBV10-1 to TRBJ1-2; without DNA, the TCRdb call of TRBD1 cannot be checked. In germline, CDR1 is WNHNN, CDR2 SYGVQD (reference sequence). This CDR3 region has 13 residues. The CDR3: CASRRQGMDGYTF.

The CDR3 reads CASSSRQPAVQETQYF. J is TRBJ2-5 and V is TRBV28; there is no DNA to check the TCRdb D call of TRBD1. The CDR3 is 16 residues long. Germline V gene sequence: CDR1 MDHEN, CDR2 SYDVKM.

V and J are TRBV11-3 and TRBJ2-5; without DNA, the TCRdb call of TRBD1 cannot be checked. Per the germline V gene, CDR1 is SGHNT and CDR2 is YENEEA. There are 14 residues in the CDR3. CDR3: CASRGQGLQETQYF.

This chain links TRBV6-2 or TRBV6-3 with TRBJ2-7; the TCRdb D gene call, TRBD2, has no DNA to confirm it. Looked up from germline, CDR1 is MNHEY and CDR2 is SVGEGT. CDR3 length equals 15 residues. This chain's CDR3 is CASSYLGGLVYEQYF.

The chain's CDR3 is CASSLSASPTYEQYF. The gene calls are TRBV28 and TRBJ2-7; TCRdb's D gene call, TRBD2, goes unchecked for lack of DNA. Germline V gene data show CDR1 as MDHEN and CDR2 as SYDVKM. The CDR3 runs 15 residues.

The rearrangement uses TRBV20-1 and TRBJ2-1. From germline, CDR1 is DFQATT and CDR2 SNEGSKA (reference sequence). The CDR3 runs to 15 residues. The CDR3 spells CSARDLESLNNEQFF.

The chain links TRBV7-6 to TRBJ2-3; the TCRdb call, TRBD2, lacks DNA for checking. CDR1 is SGHVS, CDR2 FNYEAQ, per germline. CDR3 size: 16 residues. The CDR3 protein is CASSLVLAGGPDTQYF.

The rearrangement links TRBV11-3 to TRBJ2-3; without DNA, the TCRdb call of TRBD2 cannot be checked. The CDR3 extends over 15 amino acids. From germline, CDR1 is SGHNT and CDR2 YENEEA. CDR3 loop: CASSQELAGADTQYF.

This chain links TRBV3-1 with TRBJ2-4; TCRdb's D call of TRBD2 is untestable without DNA. CDR1 is LGHDT and CDR2 is YNNKEL in the germline V gene (reference sequence). The CDR3 has 18 amino acids. The CDR3 spells CASSQEGASEGALNIQYF.

The V and J genes are TRBV2 and TRBJ1-6; TCRdb proposes TRBD1, but this gene call is untestable without DNA. The V gene's germline CDR1 is SNHLY and CDR2 FYNNEI. The CDR3 runs 14 residues. CDR3 protein: CASSVGGVESPLHF. The full variable domain, with the rest looked up from reference TRBV2 and TRBJ1-6, is EPEVTQTPSHQVTQMGQEVILRCVPISNHLYFYWYRQILGQKVEFLVSFYNNEISEKSEIFDDQFSVERPDGSNFTLKIRSTKLEDSAMYFCASSVGGVESPLHFGNGTRLTVT.